What follows are 25 T cell receptor beta chains derived from one specimen sequenced in a study of neoadjuvant anti-PD-1 for oral cavity cancer. Clones were sequenced by immunoSEQ multiplex PCR, and TCRdb holds only the in-frame ones, with some missing. The data show 14,000 to 15,000 clones, around 34% seen once. Time point described: after neoadjuvant nivolumab, at surgical resection. The sequencing here drew on tumor tissue, taken after nivolumab (anti-PD-1) treatment. The receptors originated from a person aged 35-80 years with oral cavity squamous cell carcinoma.

The gene calls are TRBV14 and TRBJ2-1; no reliable D call. The V gene lost 4 bases and the J gene lost 10 bases, with 14 bases spanning the gap. CDR1 is SGHDN, CDR2 FVKESK, per germline. The CDR3 loop spans 13 amino acids. CDR3 in DNA: TGTGCCAGCAGCCCCAGTGCGTTAAGGGAGCAGTTCTTC. Translation: CASSPSALREQFF.

This clone was seen a single time. The rearrangement uses TRBV6-1 and TRBJ1-2; no definite D call. The V gene lost 2 bases and the J gene lost 4 bases, with 5 bases spanning the gap. The CDR3 is 12 residues long. Germline CDR1 reads MNHNS; CDR2 reads SASEGT. CDR3 in amino acids: CASSEQAYGYTF. The CDR3 DNA is TGTGCCAGCAGTGAACAGGCCTATGGCTACACCTTC.

The rearrangement uses TRBV6-1 and TRBJ1-2; 7 nucleotides agree with TRBD1. In germline, CDR1 is MNHNS, CDR2 SASEGT. The length of the CDR3 is 14 residues. The V and J ends lost 5 bases and 7 bases, in that order; junction bases with no gene match: 10. The DNA of the CDR3 is TGTGCCAGCAGTCCCTGGGACAGCTCTTTTGGCTACACCTTC. Translated, it gives CASSPWDSSFGYTF.

The chain links TRBV19 to TRBJ2-3, with TRBD2 identical over 7 bases. From germline, CDR1 is LNHDA and CDR2 SQIVND (reference sequence). Unmatched junction bases numbered 4, after V lost 5 bases and J lost 2 bases. The CDR3 consists of 14 residues. DNA for the CDR3: TGTGCCAGTAGTGAGGGACTATACACAGATACGCAGTATTTT. This gives the protein CASSEGLYTDTQYF.

The V gene is TRBV28, the J gene TRBJ2-3; TRBD1 is a possible D gene (5 bases). V lost 0 bases to trimming and J lost 2 bases, with 9 bases between them. Germline values: CDR1 MDHEN, CDR2 SYDVKM. The CDR3 is made up of 15 amino acids. The CDR3 reads CASSLWGPPTDTQYF. CDR3 DNA sequence: TGTGCCAGCAGTTTATGGGGGCCCCCCACAGATACGCAGTATTTT.

This clone was counted between two and nine times. The V and J genes are TRBV7-2 and TRBJ1-2; 12 bases match TRBD1. After removal of 1 base from V and 4 bases from J, the junction contained 7 bases not matched to a gene. Germline V gene lookup returns CDR1 SGHTA and CDR2 FQGNSA. This CDR3 is 17 amino acids long. DNA for the CDR3: TGTGCCAGCAGCTTAGTGGGACAGGGGGCGATGGGCTATGGCTACACCTTC. Translating it yields CASSLVGQGAMGYGYTF. The entire variable domain, with the rest obtained from reference TRBV7-2 and TRBJ1-2, is as follows: GAGVSQSPSNKVTEKGKDVELRCDPISGHTALYWYRQSLGQGLEFLIYFQGNSAPDKSGLPSDRFSAERTGGSVSTLTIQRTQQEDSAVYLCASSLVGQGAMGYGYTFGSGTRLTVV.

The chain carries TRBV15 and TRBJ1-2, with 7 nucleotides matching TRBD1. There are 15 residues in the CDR3. Germline assignment: CDR1 LNHNV and CDR2 YYDKDF (reference sequence). With V trimmed by 0 bases and J by 4 bases, 5 bases remained unmatched. CDR3 in amino acids: CATSRETGNSYGYTF. DNA for the CDR3: TGTGCCACCAGCAGAGAGACAGGGAATAGCTATGGCTACACCTTC. Together with reference TRBV15 and TRBJ1-2, the CDR3 gives the full variable domain: DAMVIQNPRYQVTQFGKPVTLSCSQTLNHNVMYWYQQKSSQAPKLLFHYYDKDFNNEADTPDNFQSRRPNTSFCFLDIRSPGLGDTAMYLCATSRETGNSYGYTFGSGTRLTVV.

The chain couples TRBV10-2 to TRBJ1-1; D gene unclear. CDR1 is WSHSY, CDR2 SAAADI, per germline. The CDR3 covers 14 residues. Between the trimmed V and J ends, which lost 4 bases and 0 bases, there was a span of 9 bases. The CDR3 DNA reads TGCGCCAGCAGTGGGGCAGCCTTGAACACTGAAGCTTTCTTT. It translates to CASSGAALNTEAFF.

This clone was detected a few times. This rearrangement joins TRBV11-3 to TRBJ2-3, with 8 bases identical to TRBD2. The germline V gene has CDR1 SGHNT and CDR2 YENEEA. The CDR3 spans 16 residues. The V gene end was trimmed by 4 bases and the J gene end by 4 bases; junction bases not matched to a gene: 10. The CDR3 coding sequence is TGTGCCAGCAGCTCCAGCGGGGGCTACTTAGCAGATACGCAGTATTTT. It specifies CASSSSGGYLADTQYF.

This chain uses TRBV4-1 with TRBJ2-5; TRBD2 might be the D (6 bases). Trimming shortened V by 2 bases and J by 5 bases, and 12 bases separated the two germline ends. Germline assignment: CDR1 MGHRA and CDR2 YSYEKL. The CDR3 has 14 amino acids. The CDR3 region has the DNA TGCGCCAGCAGCCAACCCGGGAGTGCGGAGACCCAGTACTTC. Translated, it gives CASSQPGSAETQYF.

The J gene is TRBJ1-2, the V gene TRBV2; D may be TRBD1 (5 bases). The germline gives CDR1 SNHLY, CDR2 FYNNEI. Trimming shortened V by 3 bases and J by 1 base, and 15 bases separated the two germline ends. This CDR3 is 16 amino acids long. CDR3 nucleotide sequence: TGTGCCAGCAGTGAGCGCCAAGGGGCTTTTAACTATGGCTACACCTTC. Translation gives CASSERQGAFNYGYTF.

This clone was recorded once. The chain combines TRBV5-1 with TRBJ2-2; D is possibly TRBD1 (5 bases). The CDR3 is 16 amino acids. With 0 bases removed from V and 6 bases from J, the gap between germline ends came to 15 bases. The germline V gene encodes CDR1 SGHRS and CDR2 YFSETQ. Here the CDR3 DNA reads TGCGCCAGCAGCTTGGTTGCAGGGTTAAAGTCCGGGGAGCTGTTTTTT. It specifies CASSLVAGLKSGELFF.

This clone is termed medium-sized. The chain carries TRBV9 and TRBJ2-6; TRBD1 matches 7 bases. This CDR3 has 20 amino acids. J was trimmed by 1 base and V by 0 bases; bases with no gene match: 13. CDR1 is SGDLS, CDR2 YYNGEE, per germline. The CDR3 here is CASSVAPRQNRGSGANVLTF. In nucleotides, the CDR3 is TGTGCCAGCAGCGTAGCCCCCCGACAGAACAGGGGATCTGGGGCCAACGTCCTGACTTTC.

The V and J genes are TRBV7-9 and TRBJ2-7; no clear D gene. Deletions cut 2 bases from V and 2 bases from J, with 7 bases between. The CDR3 sequence is 13 residues long. CDR1 is SEHNR and CDR2 is FQNEAQ in the germline V gene (reference sequence). The chain's CDR3 is CASSLQAAYEQYF. CDR3 in DNA: TGTGCCAGCAGCTTACAGGCAGCCTACGAGCAGTACTTC. The full variable domain, with the rest looked up from reference TRBV7-9 and TRBJ2-7, is DTGVSQNPRHKITKRGQNVTFRCDPISEHNRLYWYRQTLGQGPEFLTYFQNEAQLEKSRLLSDRFSAERPKGSFSTLEIQRTEQGDSAMYLCASSLQAAYEQYFGPGTRLTVT.

This chain uses TRBV11-3 with TRBJ2-1; 10 bases match TRBD1. Germline CDR1 and CDR2: SGHNT and YENEEA. Germline trimming cut 4 bases from V and 6 bases from J; bases unmatched to any gene: 3. CDR3 length: 14 residues. Written as DNA, the CDR3 is TGTGCCAGCAGCTACCGGACAGGGGGCAATGAGCAGTTCTTC. As protein: CASSYRTGGNEQFF.

CDR3 loop: CASSLSLGGNYGYTF. DNA of the CDR3: TGCGCCAGCAGCCTCTCTTTGGGGGGGAACTATGGCTACACCTTC. The chain carries TRBV4-3 and TRBJ1-2; a weak D match, TRBD1 (5 bases). The CDR3 consists of 15 residues. V lost 4 bases and J lost 2, with 14 bases in between. CDR1 and CDR2 from the germline V gene are LGHNA and YSLEER.

The chain couples TRBV28 to TRBJ2-5; 9 bases align to TRBD2. After removal of 5 bases from V and 5 bases from J, the junction contained 12 bases not matched to a gene. The CDR3 loop spans 16 amino acids. Per germline, CDR1 MDHEN and CDR2 SYDVKM. The DNA for the CDR3 is TGTGCCAGCAGTGCCCCCGGGACTAGCTCTTTTGAGACCCAGTACTTC. Translation: CASSAPGTSSFETQYF. The full variable domain, with the rest looked up from reference TRBV28 and TRBJ2-5, is DVKVTQSSRYLVKRTGEKVFLECVQDMDHENMFWYRQDPGLGLRLIYFSYDVKMKEKGDIPEGYSVSREKKERFSLILESASTNQTSMYLCASSAPGTSSFETQYFGPGTRLLVL.

In this sample, this clone turned up a few times. The gene calls are TRBV18 and TRBJ2-3; the D is unclear. V was pared by 6 bases and J by 1 base, with 20 bases between. The CDR3 totals 17 residues. The germline V gene has CDR1 KGHSH and CDR2 LQKENI. The CDR3 loop reads CASSPRPQVLRTDTQYF. CDR3 DNA: TGTGCCAGCTCTCCAAGGCCCCAGGTCTTACGCACAGATACGCAGTATTTT.

This clone was seen many times. The chain couples TRBV28 to TRBJ2-1; no clear D. The CDR3 has 13 residues. CDR1 and CDR2 (germline): MDHEN, SYDVKM. The V gene lost 3 bases and the J gene lost 4 bases, with 7 bases spanning the gap. In nucleotides, the CDR3 is TGTGCCAGCAGTTTTTTGCGGTACAATGAGCAGTTCTTC. Translated: CASSFLRYNEQFF.

By share of the sample, this clone is medium-sized. The genes are TRBV7-6 and TRBJ1-5; no reliable D call. The CDR3 has 14 residues. Germline V lookup: CDR1 SGHVS, CDR2 FNYEAQ. The germline V and J ends were trimmed by 1 base and 1 base, with 5 bases remaining between them. CDR3 sequence: CASSLETSNQPQHF. The DNA for the CDR3 is TGTGCCAGCAGCTTAGAAACCAGCAATCAGCCCCAGCATTTT.

The chain combines TRBV7-2 with TRBJ2-7; D is unclear. Germline values: CDR1 SGHTA, CDR2 FQGNSA. Trimming left V 5 bases short and J 3 bases short, with 5 bases between. This CDR3 is 11 amino acids long. This CDR3 is CASSTVYEQYF. CDR3 nucleotide sequence: TGTGCCAGCAGCACTGTCTACGAGCAGTACTTC.

Only a few counts were recorded for this clone. The CDR3 nucleotides read TGCGCCAGCAGGCGGGGGGACACTAATGAAAAACTGTTTTTT. Protein product: CASRRGDTNEKLFF. The chain combines TRBV5-1 with TRBJ1-4, with D maybe TRBD1 (5 bases). Per germline, CDR1 SGHRS and CDR2 YFSETQ. This CDR3 has 14 amino acids. Trimming took off 5 bases at V and 2 bases at J, with 10 bases between the two ends.

This clone was counted many times. The chain has TRBV19 and TRBJ2-3, with a weak D call TRBD2 (5 bases). The CDR3 consists of 14 residues. The V end lost 9 bases, the J end lost 3 bases, and 16 bases lay between the germline ends. The V gene's germline CDR1 is LNHDA and CDR2 SQIVND (reference sequence). The CDR3 coding sequence is TGTGCCAGCGGATTTGCGAGGAGGACAGATACGCAGTATTTT. Translated: CASGFARRTDTQYF. The full variable domain, in which reference TRBV19 and TRBJ2-3 provide the parts outside the CDR3, is DGGITQSPKYLFRKEGQNVTLSCEQNLNHDAMYWYRQDPGQGLRLIYYSQIVNDFQKGDIAEGYSVSREKKESFPLTVTSAQKNPTAFYLCASGFARRTDTQYFGPGTRLTVL.

The rearrangement joins TRBV4-3 to TRBJ2-1; D might be TRBD2 (7 bases). Trimming removed 1 base from V and 15 bases from J, with 13 bases in between. Per the germline V gene, CDR1 is LGHNA and CDR2 is YSLEER. The CDR3 contains 12 residues. The CDR3 DNA is TGCGCCAGCAGCCAAGTGGGGGGGCGTCTGTTCTTC. It specifies CASSQVGGRLFF.

This chain links TRBV6-5 with TRBJ1-5; D is perhaps TRBD1 (5 bases). V was clipped by 5 bases and J by 1 base, with 9 bases between them. Germline-derived CDR1 and CDR2 are MNHEY and SVGAGI. CDR3 length: 14 residues. DNA of the CDR3: TGTGCCAGCAGTAACTGGGACAGCAATCAGCCCCAGCATTTT. Translated, it gives CASSNWDSNQPQHF.